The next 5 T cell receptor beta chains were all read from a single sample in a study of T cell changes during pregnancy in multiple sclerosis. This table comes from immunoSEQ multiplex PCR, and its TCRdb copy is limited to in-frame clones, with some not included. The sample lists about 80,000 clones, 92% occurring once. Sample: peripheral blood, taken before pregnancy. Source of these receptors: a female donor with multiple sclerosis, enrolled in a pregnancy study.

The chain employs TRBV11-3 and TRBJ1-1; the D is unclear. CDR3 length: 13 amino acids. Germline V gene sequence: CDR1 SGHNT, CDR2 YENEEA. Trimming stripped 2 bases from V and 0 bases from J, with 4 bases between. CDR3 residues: CASSLTVNTEAFF. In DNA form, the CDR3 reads TGTGCCAGCAGCTTAACTGTGAACACTGAAGCTTTCTTT.

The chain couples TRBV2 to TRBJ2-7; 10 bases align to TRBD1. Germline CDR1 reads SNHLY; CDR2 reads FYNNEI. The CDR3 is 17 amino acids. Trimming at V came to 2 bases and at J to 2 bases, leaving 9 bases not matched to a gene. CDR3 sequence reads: CASSESLPGTGAYEQYF. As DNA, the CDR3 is TGTGCCAGCAGTGAATCCCTCCCAGGGACAGGGGCCTACGAGCAGTACTTC.

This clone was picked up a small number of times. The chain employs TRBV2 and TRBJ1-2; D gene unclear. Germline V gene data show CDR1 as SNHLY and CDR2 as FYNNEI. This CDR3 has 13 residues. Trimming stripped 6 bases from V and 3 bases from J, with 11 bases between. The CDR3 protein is CASRTAGDYGYTF. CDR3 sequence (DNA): TGTGCCAGCAGAACAGCTGGCGACTATGGCTACACCTTC.

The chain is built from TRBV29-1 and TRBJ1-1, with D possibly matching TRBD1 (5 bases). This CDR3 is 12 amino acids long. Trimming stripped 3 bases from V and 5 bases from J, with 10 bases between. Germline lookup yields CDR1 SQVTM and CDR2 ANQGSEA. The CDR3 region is CSVDRGTTEAFF. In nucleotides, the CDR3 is TGCAGCGTTGATAGGGGAACGACTGAAGCTTTCTTT.

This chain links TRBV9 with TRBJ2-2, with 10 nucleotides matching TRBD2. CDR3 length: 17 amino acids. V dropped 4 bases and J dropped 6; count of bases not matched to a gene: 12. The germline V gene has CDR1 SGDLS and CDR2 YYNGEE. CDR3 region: CASSPGGSGGASGELFF. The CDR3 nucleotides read TGTGCCAGCAGCCCAGGGGGAAGCGGGGGGGCGTCCGGGGAGCTGTTTTTT.